This passage covers 21 T cell receptor beta chains from one sample sequenced in a study of blood T cell repertoires in COVID-19. Clones were sequenced by immunoSEQ multiplex PCR, and TCRdb holds only the in-frame ones, with some missing. The sample includes 150,000 to 200,000 clones, just under 95% of them seen just once. The sequencing input was peripheral blood. These TCRs come from a woman aged 45-65 years with acute or convalescent COVID-19.

V is TRBV19 and J is TRBJ2-7; weak D call: TRBD1 (6 bases). The V end lost 0 bases, the J end lost 9 bases, and 15 bases lay between the germline ends. The CDR3 consists of 14 residues. The germline CDR1 and CDR2 sequences are LNHDA and SQIVND (reference sequence). CDR3 amino acids: CASSIDHRERVQYF. CDR3 sequence (DNA): TGTGCCAGTAGTATAGATCACAGGGAAAGGGTGCAGTACTTC.

The chain is built from TRBV21-1 and TRBJ2-7; the table assigns TRBD2, which was not confirmed against the DNA. TRBV21-1 is a pseudogene locus. The CDR3 covers 13 residues. CDR3 region: CASSTLGVWEQYF. The CDR3 nucleotides read TGTGCCAGCAGCACCCTGGGAGTATGGGAGCAGTACTTC.

This clone was seen just once. This sequence joins TRBV9 and TRBJ1-2; 9 bases line up with TRBD1. Germline V gene data show CDR1 as SGDLS and CDR2 as YYNGEE. This CDR3 is built from 14 residues. J lost 4 bases, V lost 3 bases, and 4 bases had no gene match. As DNA, the CDR3 is TGTGCCAGCAGCGGTCGACAGGGGGGCTATGGCTACACCTTC. Encoded protein: CASSGRQGGYGYTF. Full variable domain (rest looked up from reference TRBV9 and TRBJ1-2): DSGVTQTPKHLITATGQRVTLRCSPRSGDLSVYWYQQSLDQGLQFLIQYYNGEERAKGNILERFSAQQFPDLHSELNLSSLELGDSALYFCASSGRQGGYGYTFGSGTRLTVV.

There are a few counts of this clone. The gene calls are TRBV5-4 and TRBJ2-3, with D possibly TRBD2 on 6 matching bases. This CDR3 has 15 residues. V lost 4 bases and J lost 7, with 19 bases in between. Germline values: CDR1 SGHNT, CDR2 YYREEE (reference sequence). CDR3 coding DNA: TGTGCCAGCAGCACGGGGGAGCGCGGACGACATACGCAGTATTTT. The encoded protein is CASSTGERGRHTQYF. Drawing the rest from reference TRBV5-4 and TRBJ2-3, the complete variable domain is ETGVTQSPTHLIKTRGQQVTLRCSSQSGHNTVSWYQQALGQGPQFIFQYYREEENGRGNFPPRFSGLQFPNYSSELNVNALELDDSALYLCASSTGERGRHTQYFGPGTRLTVL.

In DNA form, the CDR3 reads TGTGCCAGCGGGGGGGACAGGAACTACGAGCAGTACTTC. It specifies CASGGDRNYEQYF. The J gene is TRBJ2-7, the V gene TRBV3-1 (or the pseudogene TRBV3-2); maybe TRBD1 (8 bases). The germline V and J ends were trimmed by 8 bases and 3 bases, with 14 bases remaining between them. Germline V gene data show CDR1 as LGHDT and CDR2 as YNNKEL (reference sequence). The CDR3 is 13 residues long.

The chain carries TRBV18 and TRBJ2-7; 8 bases line up with TRBD1. V lost 3 bases to trimming and J lost 0 bases; unmatched junction nucleotides: 4. The CDR3 spans 15 residues. Per the germline V gene, CDR1 is KGHSH and CDR2 is LQKENI. This chain's CDR3 is CASSPRTGPSYEQYF. The CDR3 DNA is TGTGCCAGCTCACCCAGGACAGGGCCCTCCTACGAGCAGTACTTC.

V gene TRBV4-1 combines with J gene TRBJ1-1; D is ambiguous. The germline CDR1 and CDR2 sequences are MGHRA and YSYEKL. The CDR3 extends over 16 amino acids. V lost 0 bases, J lost 0 bases, and 11 bases lay in between. CDR3 protein: CASSQDQLLVNTEAFF. CDR3 DNA: TGCGCCAGCAGCCAAGATCAGCTCCTAGTGAACACTGAAGCTTTCTTT.

The rearrangement uses TRBV19 and TRBJ1-5; 8 bases fit TRBD1. With 5 bases clipped from V and 4 bases from J, the junction kept 7 bases outside the gene matches. The CDR3 runs 15 residues. Germline V CDR1 and CDR2: LNHDA, SQIVND (reference sequence). The CDR3 here is CASSDTGQANQPQHF. CDR3 nucleotides: TGTGCCAGTAGTGACACGGGACAGGCAAATCAGCCCCAGCATTTT.

The genes are TRBV19 and TRBJ1-2; 9 bases fit TRBD1. Trimming took 6 bases from V and 8 from J; bases not matched to a gene: 10. Germline-derived CDR1 and CDR2 are LNHDA and SQIVND (reference sequence). This CDR3 is built from 14 residues. The DNA of the CDR3 is TGTGCCAGTAGGTGGACAGGGGAATCGGAAGGCTACACCTTC. It yields the protein CASRWTGESEGYTF.

The V call is TRBV7-9, the J call TRBJ1-2; 7 nucleotides match TRBD1. The CDR3 consists of 14 residues. Looked up from germline, CDR1 is SEHNR and CDR2 is FQNEAQ (reference sequence). Trimming took 1 base from V and 4 from J; bases not matched to a gene: 3. The CDR3 nucleotides read TGTGCCAGCAGCTTAGAGGGGGCCGGCTATGGCTACACCTTC. It codes for CASSLEGAGYGYTF.

The rearrangement links TRBV28 to TRBJ1-1; possible D gene TRBD1, 6 bases. V was shortened by 2 bases and J by 11 bases, with 21 bases between the two germline ends. The CDR3 is 15 residues long. Germline V gene sequence: CDR1 MDHEN, CDR2 SYDVKM. The CDR3, as DNA: TGTGCCAGCAGTTTAAGGGCTCCTACAGGGTTGGTGGCTTTCTTT. Amino acids: CASSLRAPTGLVAFF. The complete variable domain, with remaining parts taken from reference TRBV28 and TRBJ1-1, reads DVKVTQSSRYLVKRTGEKVFLECVQDMDHENMFWYRQDPGLGLRLIYFSYDVKMKEKGDIPEGYSVSREKKERFSLILESASTNQTSMYLCASSLRAPTGLVAFFGQGTRLTVV.

For the CDR3, the DNA is TGTGCCAGCAGCCAAGTTACAGGCCTACCCAATTCACCCCTCCACTTT. Its protein is CASSQVTGLPNSPLHF. J is TRBJ1-6 and V is TRBV14; TRBD1 is a possible D gene (5 bases). This CDR3 region has 16 residues. Trimming removed 1 base at V and 7 bases at J, with 14 bases between. Germline V gene data show CDR1 as SGHDN and CDR2 as FVKESK.

DNA of the CDR3: TGTGCCAGCAGCTTTCAACCGGGGGTCGAAACCGGGGAGCTGTTTTTT. This sequence encodes CASSFQPGVETGELFF. The chain recombines TRBV9 with TRBJ2-2, with TRBD2 as a possible D gene (6 bases). The length of the CDR3 is 16 residues. V lost 4 bases and J lost 5, with 18 bases in between. Germline-derived CDR1 and CDR2 are SGDLS and YYNGEE.

The gene calls are TRBV6-5 and TRBJ1-5; no clear D gene. The ends were cut back, 4 bases at V and 1 base at J, with 5 bases in the middle. Germline V gives CDR1 MNHEY, CDR2 SVGAGI. CDR3 length: 13 amino acids. CDR3 residues: CASSLGSNQPQHF. Written as DNA, the CDR3 is TGTGCCAGCAGTTTGGGCAGCAATCAGCCCCAGCATTTT.

The chain is built from TRBV30 and TRBJ1-3; no clear D. In germline, CDR1 is GTSNPN, CDR2 SVGIG (reference sequence). The CDR3 is 14 residues long. V lost 2 bases to trimming and J lost 4 bases, with 12 bases between them. CDR3 in amino acids: CAWSWVGGGNTIYF. CDR3 DNA sequence: TGTGCCTGGAGTTGGGTAGGCGGCGGAAACACCATATATTTT.

This clone came up a few times. This chain uses TRBV11-2 with TRBJ1-2, with 9 nucleotides matching TRBD1. The CDR3 runs 15 residues. CDR1 SGHAT and CDR2 FQNNGV come from the germline V gene. V shed 4 bases, J shed 3 bases, and the junction held 6 bases outside the gene matches. The CDR3: CASSSGTGQDYGYTF. The CDR3 DNA reads TGTGCCAGCAGCTCCGGGACAGGGCAGGACTATGGCTACACCTTC.

This chain connects TRBV6-5 to TRBJ1-6, with D unresolved. The CDR3 has 14 residues. Germline V gives CDR1 MNHEY, CDR2 SVGAGI. Trimming removed 3 bases from V and 7 bases from J, with 10 bases in between. In nucleotides, the CDR3 is TGTGCCAGCAGTTATCGGGGATACAATTCACCCCTCCACTTT. Translated, it gives CASSYRGYNSPLHF.

V gene TRBV2 combines with J gene TRBJ2-1, with D unclear. Trimming shortened V by 3 bases and J by 0 bases, and 12 bases separated the two germline ends. This CDR3 contains 16 residues. The germline gives CDR1 SNHLY, CDR2 FYNNEI. The CDR3 is CASSDRSHLSYNEQFF. CDR3 DNA sequence: TGTGCCAGCAGTGATCGGAGCCACCTCTCCTACAATGAGCAGTTCTTC.

The chain carries TRBV6-5 and TRBJ1-1; tentative D call: TRBD1 (5 bases). Germline V gene sequence: CDR1 MNHEY, CDR2 SVGAGI. Trimming cost V 0 bases and J 3 bases, with 8 bases left between them. The CDR3 extends over 14 amino acids. The CDR3 here is CASSYSGVDTEAFF. CDR3 in DNA: TGTGCCAGCAGTTACTCAGGGGTTGACACTGAAGCTTTCTTT.

V and J are TRBV6-5 and TRBJ2-7; tentative D call: TRBD2 (5 bases). CDR3 length equals 14 residues. Trimming left V 8 bases short and J 2 bases short, with 16 bases between. Germline V gene lookup returns CDR1 MNHEY and CDR2 SVGAGI. DNA for the CDR3: TGTGCCAGCTCTGCCCTGGACGGGACCTACGAGCAGTACTTC. Amino acid sequence: CASSALDGTYEQYF.

The chain employs TRBV5-6 and TRBJ2-1, with 7 nucleotides matching TRBD2. The V and J ends lost 4 bases and 5 bases, in that order; junction bases with no gene match: 18. This CDR3 region has 18 residues. Per germline, CDR1 SGHDT and CDR2 YYEEEE. CDR3 sequence reads: CASSPILREGPLDNEQFF. For the CDR3, the DNA is TGTGCCAGCAGCCCGATCCTTAGGGAGGGCCCCCTTGACAATGAGCAGTTCTTC.